This TCR beta chain was sequenced for a study of beta chain features in type 1 diabetes. In the study overall: The study found patients and healthy donors alike in age, gender and cell yields.

In its sample, this clone was seen a few times. Its antigen is unidentified. Germline V CDR1 and CDR2: PRHDT, FYEKMQ (reference sequence). The CDR3 is made up of 15 amino acids. Trimming shortened V by 6 bases and J by 5 bases, and 19 bases separated the two germline ends. Broader study findings: There was no resolution here of whether HLA type influences TCRB rearrangement. VDJ junctions from type 1 diabetes patients carried fewer insertions and larger deletions.

Markers CD45RO/CCR7/CD25/CD127/CD95/CD27 served to sort CD4+ naive, central memory, regulatory and stem cell-like memory cells. Since all of the isolated RNA was reverse transcribed, expressed TCRB transcripts were what got sequenced. Some clones are missing from TCRdb's copy, which holds only in-frame ones; the method was immunoSEQ multiplex PCR. The table includes over 120,000 clones, about 9.2% detected once. Sequencing input: central memory CD4+ T cells from blood. This sequence originates from a man between 18 and 35 years old in good health. J is TRBJ1-1 and V is TRBV13; no definite D call. CDR3 nucleotide sequence: TGTGCCAGCAGGATAGGGTACCCCTCGGGGACTGAAGCTTTCTTT. Its protein is CASRIGYPSGTEAFF. Looking up the rest from reference TRBV13 and TRBJ1-1 gives the full variable domain: AAGVIQSPRHLIKEKRETATLKCYPIPRHDTVYWYQQGPGQDPQFLISFYEKMQSDKGSIPDRFSAQQFSDYHSELNMSSLELGDSALYFCASRIGYPSGTEAFFGQGTRLTVV.